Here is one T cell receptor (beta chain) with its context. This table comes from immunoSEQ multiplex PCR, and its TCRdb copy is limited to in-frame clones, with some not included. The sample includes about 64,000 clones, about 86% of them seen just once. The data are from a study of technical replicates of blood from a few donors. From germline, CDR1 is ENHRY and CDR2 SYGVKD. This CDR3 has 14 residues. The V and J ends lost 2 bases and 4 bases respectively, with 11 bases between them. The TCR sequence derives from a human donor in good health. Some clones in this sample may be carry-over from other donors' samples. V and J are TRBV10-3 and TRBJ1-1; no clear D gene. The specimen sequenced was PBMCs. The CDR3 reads CAISEAEGITEAFF. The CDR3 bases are TGTGCCATCAGTGAGGCGGAGGGCATCACTGAAGCTTTCTTT.